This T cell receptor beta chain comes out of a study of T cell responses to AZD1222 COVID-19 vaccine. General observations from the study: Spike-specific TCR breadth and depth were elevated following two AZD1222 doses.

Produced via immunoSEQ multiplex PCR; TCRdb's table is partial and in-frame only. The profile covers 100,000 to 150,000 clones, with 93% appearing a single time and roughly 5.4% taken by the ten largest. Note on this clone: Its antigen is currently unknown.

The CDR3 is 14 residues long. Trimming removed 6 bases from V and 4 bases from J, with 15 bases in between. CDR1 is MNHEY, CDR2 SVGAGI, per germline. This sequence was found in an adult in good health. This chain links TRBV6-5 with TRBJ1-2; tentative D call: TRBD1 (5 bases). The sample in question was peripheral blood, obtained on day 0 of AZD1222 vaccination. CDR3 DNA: TGTGCCAGCAGCTCCGGGACGAGCGGCTATGGCTACACCTTC. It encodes CASSSGTSGYGYTF.